Included here is one T cell receptor (beta chain) sequence, with context. It was with 60 Vbeta and 13 Jbeta primers that the PCR ran. This table comes from immunoSEQ multiplex PCR, and its TCRdb copy is limited to in-frame clones, with some not included. The table shows about 130,000 clones, with roughly 78% occurring only once. The CDR3 is 15 amino acids. Per germline, CDR1 LNHDA and CDR2 SQIVND (reference sequence). The data stem from a study of cytomegalovirus exposure and HLA in healthy donors. This chain joins TRBV19 and TRBJ2-5, with 9 bases aligning to TRBD2. Gene TRBJ2-7 matches the end of the DNA better, so the J call may be wrong. The source is a man aged 30-40 years in good health and CMV-seronegative. Specimen: PBMCs. CDR3 protein: CASSIFSSGKDEQYF. CDR3 bases: TGTGCCAGTAGTATTTTCTCTAGCGGGAAGGACGAGCAGTACTTC.